These 28 T cell receptor beta chains share one sample of origin, sequenced in a study of monozygotic twins with inflammatory bowel disease. TCRdb reanalyzed the 5' RACE reads and collapses them to one entry per CDR3 protein, without DNA. The repertoire table contains under 200,000 distinct CDR3 sequences. Sequencing input: blood. These receptors all come from a human donor with ulcerative colitis or Crohn's disease, or a healthy co-twin of an affected twin (not recorded which).

The chain combines TRBV3-1 with TRBJ2-1; TCRdb proposes TRBD2, but this gene call is untestable without DNA. The germline V gene encodes CDR1 LGHDT and CDR2 YNNKEL (reference sequence). The CDR3 runs 16 residues. CDR3 in amino acids: CASSQEVGGLGNEQFF.

The CDR3 spells CASSQGKGVSYEQYF. The genes are TRBV7-6 and TRBJ2-7; TCRdb designates TRBD1, a call that cannot be tested without DNA. Per the germline V gene, CDR1 is SGHVS and CDR2 is FNYEAQ. The CDR3 runs to 15 residues.

The CDR3 sequence is CAISESNRGVSHEQYF. The chain is built from TRBV10-3 and TRBJ2-7; absent DNA, TCRdb's TRBD1 call cannot be checked. In germline, CDR1 is ENHRY, CDR2 SYGVKD. The CDR3 covers 16 residues.

This rearrangement joins TRBV20-1 to TRBJ2-3; checking the TCRdb D call of TRBD1 is not possible without DNA. The V gene's germline CDR1 is DFQATT and CDR2 SNEGSKA (reference sequence). The CDR3 consists of 14 residues. CDR3 residues: CSARDQGVTDTQYF.

The chain carries TRBV27 and TRBJ2-7; the TRBD1 assignment by TCRdb is unverifiable without DNA. CDR3 length: 16 residues. The germline gives CDR1 MNHEY, CDR2 SMNVEV (reference sequence). Here the CDR3 reads CASSPSSGTEAYEQYF.

The rearrangement links TRBV7-2 to TRBJ1-2. This CDR3 is 13 amino acids long. The germline V gene encodes CDR1 SGHTA and CDR2 FQGNSA. The CDR3: CASSLGFGYGYTF.

The chain joins TRBV4-3 to TRBJ1-1. This CDR3 has 13 amino acids. Per the germline V gene, CDR1 is LGHNA and CDR2 is YSLEER. The CDR3 sequence is CASSQGRSAEAFF.

The chain links TRBV11-2 to TRBJ2-2; there is no DNA to check the TCRdb D call of TRBD1. The CDR3 has 15 amino acids. Germline lookup yields CDR1 SGHAT and CDR2 FQNNGV. CDR3: CASSLAPTRGGELFF.

The V call is TRBV7-2, the J call TRBJ2-3; TCRdb returns TRBD2, unconfirmable since there is no DNA. CDR3 length equals 16 residues. Germline V gene data show CDR1 as SGHTA and CDR2 as FQGNSA. CDR3 region: CASSFKRGGSTDTQYF. Drawing the rest from reference TRBV7-2 and TRBJ2-3, the complete variable domain is GAGVSQSPSNKVTEKGKDVELRCDPISGHTALYWYRQSLGQGLEFLIYFQGNSAPDKSGLPSDRFSAERTGGSVSTLTIQRTQQEDSAVYLCASSFKRGGSTDTQYFGPGTRLTVL.

The rearrangement joins TRBV14 to TRBJ2-1; TCRdb's D gene call, TRBD1, goes unchecked for lack of DNA. CDR3 length: 15 residues. In germline, CDR1 is SGHDN, CDR2 FVKESK. The chain's CDR3 is CASSRYRTGSNEQFF.

The rearrangement joins TRBV5-4 to TRBJ1-1. The CDR3 length is 17 residues. CDR1 is SGHNT, CDR2 YYREEE, per germline (reference sequence). Here the CDR3 reads CASSAGGGPGLNTEAFF.

The chain has TRBV29-1 and TRBJ2-1; checking the TCRdb D call of TRBD2 is not possible without DNA. CDR3 length equals 16 residues. Germline CDR1 reads SQVTM; CDR2 reads ANQGSEA. The CDR3 here is CSVDLQRGRVYSEQFF.

V gene TRBV6-6 combines with J gene TRBJ2-3; TCRdb's assignment of TRBD1 cannot be checked, as there is no DNA. Germline values: CDR1 MNHNY, CDR2 SVGAGI (reference sequence). This CDR3 has 12 residues. This CDR3 reads CASSSGTPGQYF.

J is TRBJ2-3 and V is TRBV7-8. This CDR3 spans 15 amino acids. Germline V gives CDR1 SGHVS, CDR2 FQNEAQ. This CDR3 reads CASSLNVISTDTQYF.

This chain's CDR3 is CASSPLREGEQYF. The chain carries TRBV18 and TRBJ2-7; the D gene TCRdb calls, TRBD2, cannot be checked with no DNA. This CDR3 contains 13 residues. Germline V gives CDR1 KGHSH, CDR2 LQKENI.

The chain uses TRBV20-1 and TRBJ2-5; TCRdb calls TRBD2, which cannot be checked without DNA. This CDR3 comprises 13 residues. Germline CDR1 reads DFQATT; CDR2 reads SNEGSKA (reference sequence). The CDR3 reads CSASRTGGETQYF.

The chain has TRBV5-1 and TRBJ2-7; TCRdb selects TRBD1, and the lack of DNA leaves this call unchecked. The CDR3 runs 14 residues. Germline V lookup: CDR1 SGHRS, CDR2 YFSETQ. The CDR3 sequence is CASSWNRESYEQYF.

The chain employs TRBV20-1 and TRBJ2-3; TCRdb reports TRBD2, a call that lacks DNA to check it against. The CDR3 consists of 14 residues. The germline V gene has CDR1 DFQATT and CDR2 SNEGSKA (reference sequence). The chain's CDR3 is CSASRSGEPDTQYF.

J is TRBJ1-1 and V is TRBV5-4; TCRdb's D gene call, TRBD1, goes unchecked for lack of DNA. The CDR3 runs to 13 residues. Germline lookup yields CDR1 SGHNT and CDR2 YYREEE (reference sequence). CDR3: CASNPQGATEAFF.

The chain has TRBV11-2 and TRBJ2-1; TCRdb gives TRBD2 as the D gene, but with no DNA this cannot be confirmed. Germline V gives CDR1 SGHAT, CDR2 FQNNGV. The CDR3 consists of 15 residues. The CDR3 sequence: CASSHSGRATNEQFF.

The V call is TRBV4-1, the J call TRBJ2-7; TCRdb gives TRBD2 as the D gene, but with no DNA this cannot be confirmed. This CDR3 contains 14 residues. Germline V lookup: CDR1 MGHRA, CDR2 YSYEKL. CDR3 in amino acids: CASSSGLRGYEQYF.

The chain couples TRBV7-2 to TRBJ2-5; TCRdb's D call of TRBD2 is untestable without DNA. The CDR3 is 16 residues long. CDR1 and CDR2 from the germline V gene are SGHTA and FQGNSA. The CDR3 sequence: CASSLAGGLSGETQYF.

The V gene is TRBV10-3, the J gene TRBJ2-3; TCRdb names TRBD1, which stays unverified in the absence of DNA. The CDR3 is made up of 16 amino acids. Looked up from germline, CDR1 is ENHRY and CDR2 is SYGVKD. The CDR3 region is CAISGPLAGQGDTQYF.

This sequence joins TRBV20-1 and TRBJ2-7. CDR1 DFQATT and CDR2 SNEGSKA come from the germline V gene (reference sequence). The length of the CDR3 is 11 residues. Here the CDR3 reads CSAIVGYEQYF.

The chain links TRBV2 to TRBJ1-1. The germline CDR1 and CDR2 sequences are SNHLY and FYNNEI. The CDR3 contains 13 residues. The CDR3 loop is CASSVAAGTEAFF.

The gene calls are TRBV7-9 and TRBJ1-5. Germline CDR1 and CDR2: SEHNR and FQNEAQ (reference sequence). The CDR3 is made up of 15 amino acids. The CDR3 region is CASSLEGNPNQPQHF.

V gene TRBV20-1 combines with J gene TRBJ2-7; no DNA is available, so the TRBD1 call from TCRdb remains unchecked. Germline CDR1 reads DFQATT; CDR2 reads SNEGSKA (reference sequence). There are 13 residues in the CDR3. The CDR3 loop is CSASRDANAEQYF.

CDR3 sequence: CASSPVRETQYF. The chain combines TRBV7-2 with TRBJ2-5. CDR3 size: 12 residues. Germline CDR1 reads SGHTA; CDR2 reads FQGNSA.